These 9 T cell receptor beta chains share one sample of origin, sequenced in a study of OX40 agonist ivuxolimab in advanced cancers. Repertoires were generated with immunoSEQ multiplex PCR, while TCRdb's copy carries only in-frame clones and drops some. The table has about 93,000 clones, approximately 90% seen once. Sequenced here: CD4+ or CD8+ T cells sorted from blood, sampled in a trial of the OX40 agonist ivuxolimab. The receptors were sampled from an adult with an advanced solid tumor such as melanoma, head and neck, liver or kidney cancer.

J is TRBJ2-1 and V is TRBV7-2; unclear D gene. The germline CDR1 and CDR2 sequences are SGHTA and FQGNSA. The V end was cut by 4 bases, the J end by 5 bases, with 9 bases between. CDR3 length: 13 amino acids. CDR3 DNA sequence: TGTGCCAGCAGCTGGTCCCAACACAATGAGCAGTTCTTC. It translates to CASSWSQHNEQFF.

The rearrangement joins TRBV27 to TRBJ1-4, with TRBD1 as a possible D gene (5 bases). Germline lookup yields CDR1 MNHEY and CDR2 SMNVEV (reference sequence). The CDR3 covers 15 residues. Trimming removed 0 bases at V and 5 bases at J, with 10 bases between. DNA for the CDR3: TGTGCCAGCAGTTTATCGCGGGGGAAAAATGAAAAACTGTTTTTT. Its protein product is CASSLSRGKNEKLFF. The variable domain in full, with the rest retrieved from reference TRBV27 and TRBJ1-4, is EAQVTQNPRYLITVTGKKLTVTCSQNMNHEYMSWYRQDPGLGLRQIYYSMNVEVTDKGDVPEGYKVSRKEKRNFPLILESPSPNQTSLYFCASSLSRGKNEKLFFGSGTQLSVL.

The chain couples TRBV5-4 to TRBJ2-2; D is unclear. Germline values: CDR1 SGHNT, CDR2 YYREEE (reference sequence). The V end lost 2 bases, the J end lost 3 bases, and 11 bases lay between the germline ends. The CDR3 runs 15 residues. The CDR3, as DNA: TGTGCCAGCAGCTTAGTGGGTGACTACACCGGGGAGCTGTTTTTT. It is translated as CASSLVGDYTGELFF.

The rearrangement links TRBV6-5 to TRBJ2-3; 9 bases agree with TRBD2. The CDR3 sequence is 15 residues long. CDR1 and CDR2 from the germline V gene are MNHEY and SVGAGI. The ends lost 6 bases at V and 5 bases at J; junction bases unmatched: 9. The CDR3 DNA follows: TGTGCCAGCAGCCGACTACTAGCGGGCTTAGATACGCAGTATTTT. Its translation is CASSRLLAGLDTQYF.

This rearrangement joins TRBV6-6 to TRBJ1-6; 10 bases align to TRBD1. The CDR3 spans 14 residues. With V trimmed by 6 bases and J by 7 bases, 3 bases remained unmatched. Germline V lookup: CDR1 MNHNY, CDR2 SVGAGI (reference sequence). The CDR3 loop reads CASRGTGENSPLHF. CDR3 sequence (DNA): TGTGCCAGCAGGGGGACAGGGGAGAATTCACCCCTCCACTTT.

This clone showed up just once. The J gene is TRBJ2-7, the V gene TRBV6-4; tentative D call: TRBD2 (5 bases). This CDR3 contains 15 residues. Per germline, CDR1 MRHNA and CDR2 SNTAGT. V lost 5 bases and J lost 1, with 15 bases in between. In nucleotides, the CDR3 is TGTGCCAGCAGTCTGGGTCTCTCGGGGTCCTACGAGCAGTACTTC. Protein product: CASSLGLSGSYEQYF.

This chain connects TRBV6-5 to TRBJ1-4, with a weak D call TRBD1 (6 bases). Germline V CDR1 and CDR2: MNHEY, SVGAGI. Trimming removed 6 bases at V and 5 bases at J, with 16 bases between. This CDR3 contains 15 residues. The CDR3 here is CASSYRGGGNEKLFF. In DNA, the CDR3 is TGTGCCAGCAGCTACAGAGGGGGGGGGAATGAAAAACTGTTTTTT.

This chain connects TRBV5-1 to TRBJ2-1, with 11 bases matching TRBD2. Germline CDR1 SGHRS, CDR2 YFSETQ. V lost 3 bases and J lost 8; bases outside the gene matches: 7. This CDR3 has 15 residues. The CDR3 reads CASSYSGRAEDEQFF. CDR3 DNA sequence: TGCGCCAGCAGCTATAGCGGGAGGGCCGAAGATGAGCAGTTCTTC.

V gene TRBV5-1 combines with J gene TRBJ1-1; TRBD1 might be the D (5 bases). Trimming shortened V by 1 base and J by 3 bases, and 7 bases separated the two germline ends. CDR3 size: 13 residues. From germline, CDR1 is SGHRS and CDR2 YFSETQ. Here the CDR3 reads CASSLIGDTEAFF. CDR3 DNA: TGCGCCAGCAGCTTGATAGGGGACACTGAAGCTTTCTTT.